This T cell receptor beta chain comes out of a study of OX40 agonist ivuxolimab in advanced cancers. This clone was counted a single time. Only in-frame clones appear in the TCRdb table, and some are missing; sequencing was by immunoSEQ multiplex PCR. Of about 77,000 clones listed, just under 90% are singletons. The germline V and J ends were trimmed by 8 bases and 1 base, with 19 bases remaining between them. CDR3 length equals 16 residues. Germline CDR1 is MNHEY and CDR2 is SMNVEV (reference sequence). The starting material was CD4+ or CD8+ T cells sorted from blood, obtained in a trial of the OX40 agonist ivuxolimab. V gene TRBV27 combines with J gene TRBJ2-3, with D tentatively TRBD2 (6 bases). The clonotype comes from an adult with an advanced solid tumor such as melanoma, head and neck, liver or kidney cancer. The chain's CDR3 is CASVLRSSGGTDTQYF. In DNA, the CDR3 is TGTGCCAGCGTCCTCCGGAGCTCGGGGGGCACAGATACGCAGTATTTT.